This TCR beta chain was recovered during a study of OX40 agonist ivuxolimab in advanced cancers. Using immunoSEQ multiplex PCR, the repertoire was profiled, and TCRdb retains in-frame clones only, with some absent. Found here are tens of thousands of clones, approximately 85% of them singletons; the top ten hold roughly 0.22%. This CDR3 is built from 14 residues. V was shortened by 4 bases and J by 1 base, with 11 bases between the two germline ends. Germline-derived CDR1 and CDR2 are SGHDT and YYEEEE. This material consisted of CD4+ or CD8+ T cells sorted from blood, taken in a trial of the OX40 agonist ivuxolimab. The clonotype originates from an adult with an advanced solid tumor such as melanoma, head and neck, liver or kidney cancer. The gene calls are TRBV5-6 and TRBJ1-2; D remains ambiguous. The CDR3 DNA sequence: TGTGCCAGCAGCAAAGAGTCGGTTAACTATGGCTACACCTTC. Protein product: CASSKESVNYGYTF.